This TCR beta chain was sequenced for a study of OX40 agonist ivuxolimab in advanced cancers. About the research overall: Head and neck, renal cell, melanoma or hepatocellular carcinoma were the cancers that dose-escalation patients had.

This clone appeared a single time. Germline CDR1 MDHEN, CDR2 SYDVKM. V was pared by 3 bases and J by 6 bases, with 12 bases between. This CDR3 has 14 residues. The protocol was immunoSEQ multiplex PCR, while the TCRdb copy is restricted to in-frame clones and leaves out a portion. The data show around 90,000 clones, roughly 87% seen once. V and J are TRBV28 and TRBJ1-5; D remains ambiguous. The sample was CD4+ or CD8+ T cells sorted from blood, taken in a trial of the OX40 agonist ivuxolimab. The receptor comes from an adult with an advanced solid tumor such as melanoma, head and neck, liver or kidney cancer. The CDR3 DNA is TGTGCCAGCAGTTTGACGGCTCGGCGTCAGCCCCAGCATTTT. Translating gives CASSLTARRQPQHF.